Below, 13 T cell receptor beta chains from the same sample are listed, as sequenced in a study of somatic mutations in cytotoxic T cells in rheumatoid arthritis (dated by TCRdb to about 2017). Receptor libraries were prepared by the immunoSEQ multiplex PCR assay. Entries here come from immuneACCESS through TCRdb and include only in-frame sequences with V and J called. Some clones fail to appear in such tables; in the studies checked, an unresolved V gene covers under half of the shortfall, and the cause of the remainder is unknown. The sample includes around 16,000 clones, with roughly 77% observed a single time. The leading ten clones occupy around 15% of the sample. Sequenced material: CD8+ T cells sorted from blood. The source of these receptors is an adult with rheumatoid arthritis.

J is TRBJ2-7 and V is TRBV2; 10 bases match TRBD2. Per germline, CDR1 SNHLY and CDR2 FYNNEI. There are 15 residues in the CDR3. Trimming took 6 bases from V and 2 from J; bases not matched to a gene: 7. DNA of the CDR3: TGTGCCAGCAGCGAACTAGCGGGGAGTACCTACGAGCAGTACTTC. Translation: CASSELAGSTYEQYF.

V and J are TRBV6-6 and TRBJ1-1; D gene uncertain. In germline, CDR1 is MNHNY, CDR2 SVGAGI (reference sequence). The V end was cut by 0 bases, the J end by 4 bases, with 9 bases between. CDR3 length equals 14 residues. Here the CDR3 reads CASSYSEFSTEAFF. In DNA, the CDR3 is TGTGCCAGCAGTTACTCTGAGTTCTCCACTGAAGCTTTCTTT.

The chain employs TRBV28 and TRBJ2-7; 10 bases are a match to TRBD1. Germline assignment: CDR1 MDHEN and CDR2 SYDVKM. J gave up 3 bases and V 5 bases, and 4 bases lay outside the gene matches. The CDR3 is 14 amino acids. Here the CDR3 reads CASSPTGGNYEQYF. The CDR3, as DNA: TGTGCCAGCAGTCCGACAGGGGGCAACTACGAGCAGTACTTC.

This clone was counted once. This rearrangement joins TRBV6-5 to TRBJ1-1; the D gene is possibly TRBD1 (5 bases). V gave up 8 bases and J gave up 4 bases, with 20 bases separating them. The germline gives CDR1 MNHEY, CDR2 SVGAGI. The CDR3 has 15 residues. The chain's CDR3 is CASYPSGGRFTEAFF. Here the CDR3 DNA reads TGTGCCAGCTATCCCTCCGGGGGAAGGTTCACTGAAGCTTTCTTT.

The genes are TRBV28 and TRBJ1-5; D gene uncertain. Trimming took 1 base from V and 2 from J, leaving 6 bases between them. This CDR3 spans 14 amino acids. Germline lookup yields CDR1 MDHEN and CDR2 SYDVKM. The CDR3 sequence: CASSLFMGNQPQHF. The CDR3 nucleotides are TGTGCCAGCAGTTTATTTATGGGCAATCAGCCCCAGCATTTT.

The CDR3 bases are TGTGCAAGTCGCTTAGGTACAGCTAACTATGGCTACACCTTC. This gives the protein CASRLGTANYGYTF. J is TRBJ1-2 and V is TRBV12-2; the table's D call, TRBD1, was not checked against the DNA. TRBV12-2 constitutes a pseudogene. This CDR3 is 14 amino acids long.

This chain connects TRBV29-1 to TRBJ2-1; D not certain. Trimming cost V 6 bases and J 5 bases, with 17 bases left between them. The CDR3 spans 14 residues. Germline CDR1 is SQVTM and CDR2 is ANQGSEA. In nucleotides, the CDR3 is TGCAGCGTCGCCCGGCCAGAGGCGGACAATGAGCAGTTCTTC. It specifies CSVARPEADNEQFF.

The V gene is TRBV14, the J gene TRBJ2-1, with D unresolved. Trimming removed 0 bases at V and 8 bases at J, with 11 bases between. The CDR3 runs to 14 residues. Germline loops: CDR1 SGHDN, CDR2 FVKESK. CDR3 sequence reads: CASSQDNRYHEQFF. The CDR3 DNA is TGTGCCAGCAGCCAAGATAATCGGTACCATGAGCAGTTCTTC. Full variable domain (missing parts from reference TRBV14 and TRBJ2-1): EAGVTQFPSHSVIEKGQTVTLRCDPISGHDNLYWYRRVMGKEIKFLLHFVKESKQDESGMPNNRFLAERTGGTYSTLKVQPAELEDSGVYFCASSQDNRYHEQFFGPGTRLTVL.

The J gene is TRBJ2-3, the V gene TRBV11-2, with 8 bases identical to TRBD2. After removal of 0 bases from V and 6 bases from J, the junction contained 8 bases not matched to a gene. Germline assignment: CDR1 SGHAT and CDR2 FQNNGV. This CDR3 region has 16 residues. CDR3 sequence (DNA): TGTGCCAGCAGCTTAGATCCAGCGGGAGATTGGGATACGCAGTATTTT. Its protein product is CASSLDPAGDWDTQYF.

V gene TRBV30 combines with J gene TRBJ1-2; a possible D gene is TRBD1 (5 bases). This CDR3 contains 15 residues. Germline CDR1 reads GTSNPN; CDR2 reads SVGIG (reference sequence). Trimming took 0 bases from V and 6 from J, leaving 17 bases between them. CDR3 sequence reads: CAWSVAARLGDGYTF. The CDR3 DNA follows: TGTGCCTGGAGTGTAGCGGCCCGCCTGGGGGATGGCTACACCTTC.

The chain recombines TRBV6-4 with TRBJ2-5; 7 bases line up with TRBD1. Unmatched junction bases numbered 8, after V lost 0 bases and J lost 4 bases. This CDR3 is built from 16 residues. Germline values: CDR1 MRHNA, CDR2 SNTAGT. CDR3 DNA sequence: TGTGCCAGCAGTGACTCGAGACAAGGGGGCCTAGAGACCCAGTACTTC. Amino acid sequence: CASSDSRQGGLETQYF.

The V call is TRBV6-6, the J call TRBJ1-4, with a weak D call TRBD1 (5 bases). The CDR3 spans 11 residues. CDR1 and CDR2 (germline): MNHNY, SVGAGI (reference sequence). V lost 2 bases, J lost 16 bases, and 11 bases lay in between. The CDR3 loop is CASSYGQGWFF. CDR3 nucleotide sequence: TGTGCCAGCAGTTACGGACAAGGTTGGTTTTTT.

This clone has a handful of counts. CDR3: CASRMGGGGEQYF. CDR3 bases: TGTGCCAGCAGAATGGGAGGGGGCGGCGAGCAGTACTTC. The chain joins TRBV7-9 to TRBJ2-7; D might be TRBD1 or TRBD2, each matching 7 bases. V was shortened by 6 bases and J by 6 bases, with 15 bases between the two germline ends. This CDR3 is built from 13 residues. Germline lookup yields CDR1 SEHNR and CDR2 FQNEAQ (reference sequence). Full variable domain (rest looked up from reference TRBV7-9 and TRBJ2-7): DTGVSQNPRHKITKRGQNVTFRCDPISEHNRLYWYRQTLGQGPEFLTYFQNEAQLEKSRLLSDRFSAERPKGSFSTLEIQRTEQGDSAMYLCASRMGGGGEQYFGPGTRLTVT.